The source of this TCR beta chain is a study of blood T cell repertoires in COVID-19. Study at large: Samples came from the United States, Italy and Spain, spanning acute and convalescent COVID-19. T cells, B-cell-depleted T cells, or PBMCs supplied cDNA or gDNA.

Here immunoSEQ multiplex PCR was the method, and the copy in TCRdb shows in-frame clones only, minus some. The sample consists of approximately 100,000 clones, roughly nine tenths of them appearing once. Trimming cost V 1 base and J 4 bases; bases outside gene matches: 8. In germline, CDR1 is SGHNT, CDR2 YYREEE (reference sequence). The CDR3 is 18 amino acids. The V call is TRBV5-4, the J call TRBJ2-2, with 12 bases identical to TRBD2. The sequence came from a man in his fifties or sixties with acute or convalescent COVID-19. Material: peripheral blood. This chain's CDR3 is CASSLTLTSGGATGELFF. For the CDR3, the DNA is TGTGCCAGCAGCTTGACTTTGACTAGCGGGGGAGCCACCGGGGAGCTGTTTTTT.